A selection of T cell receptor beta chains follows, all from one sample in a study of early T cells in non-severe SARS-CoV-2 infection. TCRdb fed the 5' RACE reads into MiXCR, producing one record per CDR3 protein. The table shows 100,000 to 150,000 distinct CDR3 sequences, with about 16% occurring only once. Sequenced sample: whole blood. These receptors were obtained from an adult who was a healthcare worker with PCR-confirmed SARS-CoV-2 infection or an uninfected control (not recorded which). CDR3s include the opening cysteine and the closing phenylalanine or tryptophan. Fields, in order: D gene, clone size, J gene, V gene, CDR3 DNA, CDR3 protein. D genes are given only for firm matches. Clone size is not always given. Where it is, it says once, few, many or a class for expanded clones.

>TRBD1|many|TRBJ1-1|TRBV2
TGTGCCAGCAGTGGACAGGGGGTTGAAGCTTTCTTT
CASSGQGVEAFF
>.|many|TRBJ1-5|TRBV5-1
TGCGCCAGCAGTACCGGGACGCCCAATCAGCCCCAGCATTTT
CASSTGTPNQPQHF
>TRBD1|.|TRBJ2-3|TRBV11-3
TGTGCCAGCAGCACAGGGGACGCCGGGGCGCAGTATTTT
CASSTGDAGAQYF
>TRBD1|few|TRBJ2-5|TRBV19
TGTGCCAGTAGTATTGGGACAGGGGGCAGAGAGACCCAGTACTTC
CASSIGTGGRETQYF
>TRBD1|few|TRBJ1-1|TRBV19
TGTGCCAGTACTCCTGGACAGGGGACTGAAGCTTTCTTT
CASTPGQGTEAFF
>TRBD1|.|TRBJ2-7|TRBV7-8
TGTGCCAGCAGCTCCACCCGGGGGACAGGGGGAAGCGAGCAGTACTTC
CASSSTRGTGGSEQYF
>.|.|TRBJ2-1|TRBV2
TGTGCCAGCAAGGGCCGGGGGGCCGTTCACAATGAGCAGTTCTTC
CASKGRGAVHNEQFF
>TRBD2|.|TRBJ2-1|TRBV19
TGTGCCAGTAGTATAGATCTTGCGGGGGGGCGAAGTGAGCAGTTCTTC
CASSIDLAGGRSEQFF
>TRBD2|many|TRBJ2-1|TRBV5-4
TGTGCCAGCAGTTCTGGACTAGCGGGGGGAAACAATGAGCAGTTCTTC
CASSSGLAGGNNEQFF
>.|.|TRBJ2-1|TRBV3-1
TGTGCCAGCAGCCAAGGGGACTCCCCCCTGGTTAATGAGCAGTTCTTC
CASSQGDSPLVNEQFF
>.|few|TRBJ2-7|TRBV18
TGTGCCAGCTCACCACTCCAAAAAGGGGACGAGCAGTACTTC
CASSPLQKGDEQYF
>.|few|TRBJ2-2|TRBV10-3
TGTGCCATCAGTGAGCAGGAAGGGCTTGCCGGGGAGCTGTTTTTT
CAISEQEGLAGELFF
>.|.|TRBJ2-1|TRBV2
TGTGCCAGCAGGGAAGTTATAGGGAATGAGCAGTTCTTC
CASREVIGNEQFF
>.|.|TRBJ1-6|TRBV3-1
TGTGCCAGCAGCCAAGGAACCATCACGCATTCACCCCTCCACTTT
CASSQGTITHSPLHF
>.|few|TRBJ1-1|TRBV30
TGTGCCTGGAGTACCGGGTTGCCGGGCACTGAAGCTTTCTTT
CAWSTGLPGTEAFF
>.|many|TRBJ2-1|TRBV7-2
TGTGCCAGCAGCTTAGCCGGGACTTCTTATGAGCAGTTCTTC
CASSLAGTSYEQFF
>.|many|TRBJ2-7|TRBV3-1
TGTGCCAGCAGCCTTAGCGGAGGCAGAGAAGGAGAGCAGTACTTC
CASSLSGGREGEQYF
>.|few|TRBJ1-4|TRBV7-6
TGTGCCAGCAGCTTAAACAGGGCCCCGGATGAAAAACTGTTTTTT
CASSLNRAPDEKLFF
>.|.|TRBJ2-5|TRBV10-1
TGCGCCAGCAGTGATGCCCTGGACGAGACCCAGTACTTC
CASSDALDETQYF
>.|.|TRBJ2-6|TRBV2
TGTGCCAGTACAGGGTATGGGGCCAACGTCCTGACTTTC
CASTGYGANVLTF
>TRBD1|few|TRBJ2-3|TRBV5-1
TGCGCCAGCAGCACGGGGACAGGGGGGTCCACAGATACGCAGTATTTT
CASSTGTGGSTDTQYF
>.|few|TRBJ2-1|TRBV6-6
TGTGCCAGCAGTCCTCCAGGGGTCAATGAGCAGTTCTTC
CASSPPGVNEQFF
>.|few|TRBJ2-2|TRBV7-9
TGTGCCAGCAGCCGAAATCAGGACACCGGGGAGCTGTTTTTT
CASSRNQDTGELFF
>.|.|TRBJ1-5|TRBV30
TGTGCCTGGAGCGATCTCCGGGGGTATCAGCCCCAGCATTTT
CAWSDLRGYQPQHF
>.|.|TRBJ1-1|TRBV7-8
TGTGCCAGCAGCTTATGGGACGGGGAATCTGAAGCTTTCTTT
CASSLWDGESEAFF
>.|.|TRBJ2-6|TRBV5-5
TGTGCCAGCAGCTTGGCCCTCTCTGGGGCCAACGTCCTGACTTTC
CASSLALSGANVLTF
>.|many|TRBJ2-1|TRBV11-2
TGTGCCAGCAGCCCGGGCAATGAGCAGTTCTTC
CASSPGNEQFF
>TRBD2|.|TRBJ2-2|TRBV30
TGTGCCCACGGACTAGCGGGGGTCTCCGGGGAGCTGTTTTTT
CAHGLAGVSGELFF
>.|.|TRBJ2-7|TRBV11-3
TGTGCCAGCAGCTTAGGTATCGGGGACGAGCAGTACTTC
CASSLGIGDEQYF
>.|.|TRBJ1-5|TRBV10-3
TGTGCCTTCAGTGAGTCGACATCTAATCAGCCCCAGCATTTT
CAFSESTSNQPQHF